This T cell receptor beta chain came from a study of T cells in Graves' hyperthyroidism and ophthalmopathy. Over 18 months, lack of ophthalmopathy progression marked Graves' hyperthyroidism as stable. Hyperthyroidism, newly diagnosed and lasting under 2 months, affected patients aged 18 to 65. Uncontrolled infection, other autoimmune disease, pregnancy and lactation each barred patients from inclusion. The PBMCs were sourced from fresh peripheral blood (more than 9 ml). TCR beta CDR3 region amplification was performed from RNA transcripts. A first-round RT-PCR of the TCR CDR3 used the HTBI primer set. TCRdb re-analysed the multiplex PCR reads in MiXCR, keeping a single row per CDR3 protein. The sample holds about 360,000 distinct CDR3 sequences, approximately 13% seen once. This clonotype was seen ten or more times. Sequencing was done on a sample of blood. The sequence derives from a young woman with Graves' hyperthyroidism.

CDR3 sequence reads: CASSLSSGVSYGYTF. The CDR3 DNA follows: TGTGCCAGCAGCCTCTCCTCCGGCGTCAGCTATGGCTACACCTTC. This sequence joins TRBV6-1 and TRBJ1-2; no reliable D call. The CDR3 is made up of 15 amino acids. From germline, CDR1 is MNHNS and CDR2 SASEGT. The V and J ends lost 6 bases and 4 bases respectively, with 18 bases between them.